This T cell receptor (beta chain) comes out of a study of blood T cell repertoires in COVID-19. Study summary: There were acute and convalescent COVID-19 samples, and they came from the United States, Italy and Spain. T cells, B-cell-depleted T cells, or PBMCs provided the cDNA or gDNA that served as material.

The CDR3 has 16 residues. V was trimmed by 1 base and J by 0 bases, leaving 12 bases between them. CDR1 and CDR2 from the germline V gene are KGHSH and LQKENI. Under the authors' procedure: Amplifying reference gene primers gave estimates of nucleated cell counts. Libraries were prepared by immunoSEQ multiplex PCR; TCRdb keeps only in-frame clonotypes and omits some of them. D and trimming were read from the DNA, whereas the V and J calls and clone size are those reported in that table. The profile shows approximately 200,000 clones, roughly 85% of them singletons. This sequence originates from a man in his forties with acute or convalescent COVID-19. Specimen: peripheral blood. This chain joins TRBV18 and TRBJ1-2, with no clear D. The CDR3, as DNA: TGTGCCAGCTCACCACTGTCGGACGGGACTAACTATGGCTACACCTTC. This sequence encodes CASSPLSDGTNYGYTF.